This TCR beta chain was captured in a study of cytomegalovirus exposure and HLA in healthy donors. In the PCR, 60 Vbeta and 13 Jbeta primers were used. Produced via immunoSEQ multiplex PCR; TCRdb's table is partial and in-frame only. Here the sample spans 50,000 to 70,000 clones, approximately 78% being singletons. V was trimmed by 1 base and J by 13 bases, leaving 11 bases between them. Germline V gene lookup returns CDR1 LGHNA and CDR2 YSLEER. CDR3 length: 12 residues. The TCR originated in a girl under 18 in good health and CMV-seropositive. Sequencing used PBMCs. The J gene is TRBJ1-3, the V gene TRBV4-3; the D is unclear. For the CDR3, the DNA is TGCGCCAGCAGCCAAGGTTCCGGGGTAATATATTTT. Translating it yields CASSQGSGVIYF.